This entry concerns a single TCR beta chain. The data are from a study of tumor-infiltrating lymphocytes in primary liver carcinoma. This CDR3 region has 12 residues. Germline V lookup: CDR1 KGHSH, CDR2 LQKENI. The V end was cut by 4 bases, the J end by 7 bases, with 11 bases between. TCR beta cDNA was made from 500 ng total RNA with a constant-region primer. Investigators got TCR beta libraries out of three nested multiplex PCR rounds, done with slightly modified ARM-PCR. The opening two PCR rounds, 10 cycles each, paired TRBV1-TRBV30 forward primers with a C-beta reverse primer. TCRdb re-called the multiplex PCR reads with MiXCR, one entry per CDR3 protein. The data contain 300,000 to 400,000 distinct CDR3 sequences, about 65% of them seen just once; the ten biggest clones take up 5.5% to 7%. RNA isolated from unsorted whole blood supplied the blood RNA, with germline DNA also extracted.

The receptor comes from a man aged 35 to 55 with primary liver carcinoma and hepatitis B virus infection. V usage is TRBV18 and J usage is TRBJ2-7, with a tentative D call TRBD2 (6 bases). Sequencing used peripheral blood. The DNA of the CDR3 is TGTGCCAGCTCACTGACGGCGGGGGAGCAGTACTTC. It specifies CASSLTAGEQYF.